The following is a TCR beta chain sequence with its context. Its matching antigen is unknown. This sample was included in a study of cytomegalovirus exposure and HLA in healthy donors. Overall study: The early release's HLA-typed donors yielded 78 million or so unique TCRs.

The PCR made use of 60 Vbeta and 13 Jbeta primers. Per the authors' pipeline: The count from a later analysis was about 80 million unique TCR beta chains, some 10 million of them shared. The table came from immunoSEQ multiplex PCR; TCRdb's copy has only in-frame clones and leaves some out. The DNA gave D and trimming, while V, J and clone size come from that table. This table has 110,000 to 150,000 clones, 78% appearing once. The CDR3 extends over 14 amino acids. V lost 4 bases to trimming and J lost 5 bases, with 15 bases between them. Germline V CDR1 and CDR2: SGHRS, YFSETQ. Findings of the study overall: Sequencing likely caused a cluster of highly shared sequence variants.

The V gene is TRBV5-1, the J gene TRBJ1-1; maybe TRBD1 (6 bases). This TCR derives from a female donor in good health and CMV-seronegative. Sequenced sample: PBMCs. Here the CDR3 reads CASSQRGALTEAFF. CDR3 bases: TGCGCCAGCAGCCAGCGGGGGGCCTTAACTGAAGCTTTCTTT.